Listed here are 29 T cell receptor beta chains from one sample, sequenced in a study of cytomegalovirus exposure and HLA in healthy donors. 60 Vbeta and 13 Jbeta primers were used in PCR. Method: immunoSEQ multiplex PCR; TCRdb's copy keeps in-frame clones and lacks some. The sample holds 130,000 or so clones; approximately 79% are singletons and the top ten take less than 4.5%. The specimen sequenced was PBMCs. Every receptor here comes from a man aged 45 to 65 in good health and CMV-seropositive.

The chain couples TRBV5-1 to TRBJ2-3; tentatively, D is TRBD1 (5 bases). The germline V gene has CDR1 SGHRS and CDR2 YFSETQ. V was cut by 0 bases and J by 0 bases, with 14 bases left in between. The CDR3 contains 17 residues. For the CDR3, the DNA is TGCGCCAGCAGCTTGGGCGAAGGGGCGGTTAGCACAGATACGCAGTATTTT. Encoded protein: CASSLGEGAVSTDTQYF.

The genes are TRBV14 and TRBJ2-5; 8 nucleotides match TRBD1. The CDR3 contains 17 residues. The V gene end was trimmed by 0 bases and the J gene end by 3 bases; junction bases not matched to a gene: 9. Germline-derived CDR1 and CDR2 are SGHDN and FVKESK. This chain's CDR3 is CASSQDLRTGHEETQYF. The CDR3 DNA is TGTGCCAGCAGCCAAGACCTCCGGACAGGGCACGAAGAGACCCAGTACTTC.

CDR3 sequence: CASSGTSGGYNEQFF. CDR3 sequence (DNA): TGTGCCAGCAGCGGGACTAGCGGGGGGTACAATGAGCAGTTCTTC. V and J are TRBV5-4 and TRBJ2-1; TRBD2 aligns across 15 bases. Germline loops: CDR1 SGHNT, CDR2 YYREEE (reference sequence). The CDR3 length is 15 residues. After removal of 4 bases from V and 4 bases from J, the junction contained 0 bases not matched to a gene.

This chain connects TRBV11-3 to TRBJ2-7; 7 nucleotides align to TRBD1. Germline CDR1 SGHNT, CDR2 YENEEA. Trimming took 3 bases from V and 7 from J; bases not matched to a gene: 9. This CDR3 is built from 14 residues. The CDR3 here is CASSFLTGQYEQYF. DNA of the CDR3: TGTGCCAGCAGCTTCCTTACGGGACAGTATGAGCAGTACTTC.

The rearrangement uses TRBV4-2 and TRBJ2-3; 7 bases match TRBD2. In germline, CDR1 is LGHNA, CDR2 YNFKEQ. The CDR3 length is 16 residues. The V segment lost 0 bases and the J segment 0 bases; nucleotides outside the gene matches: 3. The CDR3 sequence: CASSQDPSGSTDTQYF. CDR3 sequence (DNA): TGTGCCAGCAGCCAAGATCCTAGCGGTAGCACAGATACGCAGTATTTT.

This clone has more than one count but fewer than ten. The chain has TRBV9 and TRBJ2-7, with D maybe TRBD2 (7 bases). Trimming shortened V by 3 bases and J by 4 bases, and 17 bases separated the two germline ends. This CDR3 contains 15 residues. Germline V CDR1 and CDR2: SGDLS, YYNGEE. The CDR3 coding sequence is TGTGCCAGCAGCGCCAACACGGGGGGCGGATACGAGCAGTACTTC. It translates to CASSANTGGGYEQYF.

The V and J genes are TRBV28 and TRBJ2-7; tentatively, D is TRBD1 (6 bases). CDR3 length: 13 amino acids. V lost 10 bases and J lost 3, with 16 bases in between. Per the germline V gene, CDR1 is MDHEN and CDR2 is SYDVKM. The CDR3 spells CATTSQQGYEQYF. As DNA, the CDR3 is TGTGCCACCACCTCACAACAGGGCTACGAGCAGTACTTC.

The chain employs TRBV5-8 and TRBJ1-2; D gene unclear. There are 16 residues in the CDR3. Trimming removed 0 bases from V and 0 bases from J, with 12 bases in between. Per germline, CDR1 SGHTS and CDR2 YDEGEE. This chain's CDR3 is CASSLAGRFANYGYTF. CDR3 nucleotides: TGTGCCAGCAGCTTGGCCGGGAGATTTGCTAACTATGGCTACACCTTC.

The genes are TRBV27 and TRBJ2-7; 8 positions agree with TRBD2. CDR3 length equals 14 residues. J lost 2 bases, V lost 2 bases, and 2 bases had no gene match. Germline loops: CDR1 MNHEY, CDR2 SMNVEV (reference sequence). The CDR3 reads CASSLISGTYEQYF. In nucleotides, the CDR3 is TGTGCCAGCAGTTTAATTAGCGGGACCTACGAGCAGTACTTC.

The gene calls are TRBV5-1 and TRBJ2-2, with TRBD1 identical over 8 bases. The V gene end was trimmed by 1 base and the J gene end by 0 bases; junction bases not matched to a gene: 8. The germline gives CDR1 SGHRS, CDR2 YFSETQ. The CDR3 is made up of 18 amino acids. The CDR3 sequence: CASSLPTGGNPNTGELFF. The DNA of the CDR3 is TGCGCCAGCAGCTTGCCCACAGGGGGAAATCCGAACACCGGGGAGCTGTTTTTT.

The rearrangement links TRBV2 to TRBJ1-2, with D perhaps TRBD1 (6 bases). Trimming took off 6 bases at V and 3 bases at J, with 11 bases between the two ends. Germline assignment: CDR1 SNHLY and CDR2 FYNNEI. The CDR3 has 13 residues. CDR3 region: CASRPTGHYGYTF. CDR3 nucleotide sequence: TGTGCCAGCAGACCGACAGGCCACTATGGCTACACCTTC. Based on the CDR3 plus reference TRBV2 and TRBJ1-2, the full variable domain is EPEVTQTPSHQVTQMGQEVILRCVPISNHLYFYWYRQILGQKVEFLVSFYNNEISEKSEIFDDQFSVERPDGSNFTLKIRSTKLEDSAMYFCASRPTGHYGYTFGSGTRLTVV.

This chain connects TRBV11-3 to TRBJ2-5, with D perhaps matching TRBD2 (5 bases). This CDR3 has 18 residues. V lost 5 bases, J lost 0 bases, and 22 bases lay in between. Per the germline V gene, CDR1 is SGHNT and CDR2 is YENEEA. DNA for the CDR3: TGTGCCAGCAGCGACTCCGGGAACATCTGGGAGTACCAAGAGACCCAGTACTTC. Protein sequence: CASSDSGNIWEYQETQYF.

This clone was counted a single time. This chain uses TRBV2 with TRBJ2-1; 8 bases map to TRBD1. This CDR3 spans 15 amino acids. CDR1 and CDR2 from the germline V gene are SNHLY and FYNNEI. Germline trimming cut 5 bases from V and 8 bases from J; bases unmatched to any gene: 11. DNA for the CDR3: TGTGCCAGCAGTCGTGGACAGGGCGGACGAGATGAGCAGTTCTTC. This translates into CASSRGQGGRDEQFF.

The chain has TRBV6-1 and TRBJ2-3, with D unclear. The germline V and J ends were trimmed by 2 bases and 5 bases, with 2 bases remaining between them. CDR1 is MNHNS and CDR2 is SASEGT in the germline V gene. The CDR3 consists of 11 residues. As DNA, the CDR3 is TGTGCCAGCAGTGAACTAGATACGCAGTATTTT. Its translation is CASSELDTQYF.

J is TRBJ1-1 and V is TRBV6-5; TRBD1 might be the D (6 bases). This CDR3 is 15 amino acids long. CDR1 is MNHEY, CDR2 SVGAGI, per germline. The V gene lost 4 bases and the J gene lost 1 base, with 13 bases spanning the gap. The DNA of the CDR3 is TGTGCCAGCAGTTCCCTGGGGGGGCGGAACACTGAAGCTTTCTTT. This encodes CASSSLGGRNTEAFF.

The chain couples TRBV7-9 to TRBJ1-1; 7 nucleotides match TRBD1. The length of the CDR3 is 13 residues. The germline V gene encodes CDR1 SEHNR and CDR2 FQNEAQ (reference sequence). J lost 11 bases, V lost 1 base, and 7 bases had no gene match. CDR3 in DNA: TGTGCCAGCAGCTTAGAGGGGGCCGGGAGCGCTTTCTTT. This encodes CASSLEGAGSAFF.

This clone turned up a few times. The chain joins TRBV7-2 to TRBJ2-1, with 14 nucleotides matching TRBD2. The CDR3 loop spans 17 amino acids. The germline V gene encodes CDR1 SGHTA and CDR2 FQGNSA. Losses at the gene ends were 2 bases for V and 4 bases for J; bases not matched to a gene: 4. This CDR3 reads CASSLTRLAGGYNEQFF. The CDR3 coding sequence is TGTGCCAGCAGCTTAACGAGACTAGCGGGGGGGTACAATGAGCAGTTCTTC.

The rearrangement links TRBV6-5 to TRBJ1-1; D not certain. The germline V and J ends were trimmed by 7 bases and 5 bases, with 11 bases remaining between them. Germline V gene sequence: CDR1 MNHEY, CDR2 SVGAGI. This CDR3 is built from 12 residues. The CDR3 DNA reads TGTGCCAGCACCTCTCATACAACTGAAGCTTTCTTT. It is translated as CASTSHTTEAFF.

The chain links TRBV12-5 to TRBJ2-1; 12 bases are a match to TRBD2. With V trimmed by 0 bases and J by 11 bases, 8 bases remained unmatched. This CDR3 spans 16 amino acids. Germline values: CDR1 LGHNT, CDR2 FRNRAP. The DNA of the CDR3 is TGTGCTAGTGGTTTGGTAAGCCCCCGGACTAGCGGGAAGCAGTTCTTC. This codes for CASGLVSPRTSGKQFF.

The rearrangement joins TRBV21-1 to TRBJ1-1. TRBV21-1 is assigned pseudogene status. This CDR3 is 15 amino acids long. CDR3 sequence (DNA): TGTGCCAGCAGCAAAGGGCGGATCTTAAACACTGAAGCTTTCTTT. It translates to CASSKGRILNTEAFF.

V usage is TRBV19 and J usage is TRBJ1-1; the D gene is possibly TRBD1 (5 bases). The V end lost 6 bases, the J end lost 5 bases, and 16 bases lay between the germline ends. The CDR3 covers 14 residues. From germline, CDR1 is LNHDA and CDR2 SQIVND (reference sequence). CDR3 DNA: TGTGCCAGTAGAGTTCAGGGTCTAAGGACTGAAGCTTTCTTT. Residues: CASRVQGLRTEAFF.

V gene TRBV5-1 combines with J gene TRBJ1-1; perhaps TRBD1 as D (5 bases). Trimming removed 0 bases at V and 1 base at J, with 10 bases between. There are 15 residues in the CDR3. CDR1 is SGHRS and CDR2 is YFSETQ in the germline V gene. The DNA of the CDR3 is TGCGCCAGCAGCTTGGTAGGGGCCCGGAACACTGAAGCTTTCTTT. Its protein product is CASSLVGARNTEAFF.

This rearrangement joins TRBV5-1 to TRBJ2-1, with 9 bases fitting TRBD2. The CDR3 contains 16 residues. V shed 4 bases and J 4 bases; nucleotides not matched to a gene: 9. The germline CDR1 and CDR2 sequences are SGHRS and YFSETQ. The CDR3 coding sequence is TGCGCCAGCAGCACGGGGGGACTAGCCCAATACAATGAGCAGTTCTTC. As protein: CASSTGGLAQYNEQFF. Variable domain in full (rest from reference TRBV5-1 and TRBJ2-1): KAGVTQTPRYLIKTRGQQVTLSCSPISGHRSVSWYQQTPGQGLQFLFEYFSETQRNKGNFPGRFSGRQFSNSRSEMNVSTLELGDSALYLCASSTGGLAQYNEQFFGPGTRLTVL.

This clone was seen just once. V is TRBV4-1 and J is TRBJ2-1; possible D gene TRBD2, 7 bases. The CDR3 contains 16 residues. V was clipped by 0 bases and J by 7 bases, with 16 bases between them. The germline V gene has CDR1 MGHRA and CDR2 YSYEKL. As DNA, the CDR3 is TGCGCCAGCAGCCAAGATGGGGGGGCCAGAAAAAATGAGCAGTTCTTC. Translating it yields CASSQDGGARKNEQFF.

The chain carries TRBV5-1 and TRBJ1-5; TRBD1 matches 10 bases. This CDR3 has 15 amino acids. V trimming: 4 bases; J trimming: 3 bases; junction bases outside the gene matches: 4. CDR1 is SGHRS and CDR2 is YFSETQ in the germline V gene. CDR3 protein: CASSPGQGHNQPQHF. The DNA for the CDR3 is TGCGCCAGCAGCCCGGGACAGGGGCACAATCAGCCCCAGCATTTT. Supplemented by reference TRBV5-1 and TRBJ1-5, the full variable domain reads KAGVTQTPRYLIKTRGQQVTLSCSPISGHRSVSWYQQTPGQGLQFLFEYFSETQRNKGNFPGRFSGRQFSNSRSEMNVSTLELGDSALYLCASSPGQGHNQPQHFGDGTRLSIL.

The chain couples TRBV4-1 to TRBJ1-1, with D perhaps matching TRBD1 (6 bases). Germline loops: CDR1 MGHRA, CDR2 YSYEKL. The CDR3 is made up of 16 amino acids. Trimming left V 0 bases short and J 1 base short, with 12 bases between. CDR3 sequence reads: CASSQERTDQNTEAFF. The CDR3 coding sequence is TGCGCCAGCAGCCAAGAAAGGACAGATCAGAACACTGAAGCTTTCTTT.

The chain employs TRBV7-9 and TRBJ1-1; 8 positions match TRBD1. Trimming cost V 3 bases and J 1 base; bases outside gene matches: 1. Per germline, CDR1 SEHNR and CDR2 FQNEAQ (reference sequence). The CDR3 is 14 amino acids. The CDR3 protein is CASSFGQGNTEAFF. The CDR3 DNA follows: TGTGCCAGCAGCTTTGGACAGGGGAACACTGAAGCTTTCTTT.

The chain links TRBV19 to TRBJ1-5, with TRBD1 identical over 9 bases. This CDR3 has 15 residues. CDR1 is LNHDA, CDR2 SQIVND, per germline (reference sequence). Trimming at V came to 5 bases and at J to 2 bases, leaving 4 bases not matched to a gene. CDR3 DNA sequence: TGTGCCAGTAGTCTCCGGACAGGGGGCAATCAGCCCCAGCATTTT. It encodes CASSLRTGGNQPQHF.

The V call is TRBV7-2, the J call TRBJ2-4; 9 bases align to TRBD2. This CDR3 spans 15 amino acids. Per germline, CDR1 SGHTA and CDR2 FQGNSA. V shed 0 bases and J 6 bases; nucleotides not matched to a gene: 3. CDR3 protein: CASSLASGSGNIQYF. The CDR3 nucleotides are TGTGCCAGCAGCTTAGCTAGCGGGAGTGGAAACATTCAGTACTTC.